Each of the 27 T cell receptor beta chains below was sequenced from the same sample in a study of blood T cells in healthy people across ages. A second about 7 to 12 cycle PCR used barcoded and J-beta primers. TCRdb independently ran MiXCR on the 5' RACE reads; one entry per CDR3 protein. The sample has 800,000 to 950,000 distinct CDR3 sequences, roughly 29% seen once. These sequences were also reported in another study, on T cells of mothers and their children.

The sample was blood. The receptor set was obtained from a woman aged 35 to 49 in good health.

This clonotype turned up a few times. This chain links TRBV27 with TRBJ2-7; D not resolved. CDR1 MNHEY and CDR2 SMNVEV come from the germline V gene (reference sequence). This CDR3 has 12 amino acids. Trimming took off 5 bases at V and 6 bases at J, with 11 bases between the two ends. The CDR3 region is CASSGSWGEQYF. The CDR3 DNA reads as TGTGCCAGCAGTGGTTCGTGGGGCGAGCAGTACTTC.

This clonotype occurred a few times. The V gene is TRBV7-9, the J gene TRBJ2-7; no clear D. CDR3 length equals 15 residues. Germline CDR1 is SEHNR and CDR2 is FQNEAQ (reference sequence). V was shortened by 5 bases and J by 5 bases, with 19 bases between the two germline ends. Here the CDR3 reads CASSARNQASNEQYF. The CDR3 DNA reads TGTGCCAGCAGCGCCCGGAATCAAGCAAGCAACGAGCAGTACTTC.

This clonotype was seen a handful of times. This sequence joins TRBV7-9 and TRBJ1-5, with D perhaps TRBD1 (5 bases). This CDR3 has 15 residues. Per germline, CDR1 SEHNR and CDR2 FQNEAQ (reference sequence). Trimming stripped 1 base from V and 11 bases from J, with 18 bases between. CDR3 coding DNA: TGTGCCAGCAGCTTAGAAGTAAACGGGGACCCTACCCAGCATTTT. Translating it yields CASSLEVNGDPTQHF.

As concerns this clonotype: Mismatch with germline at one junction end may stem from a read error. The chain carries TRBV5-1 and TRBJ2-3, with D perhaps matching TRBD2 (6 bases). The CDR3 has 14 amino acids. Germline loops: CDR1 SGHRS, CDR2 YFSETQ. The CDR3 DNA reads TGCGCCGGCAGCTCTAGCGTAGGGAAAGATACGCAGTATTTT. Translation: CAGSSSVGKDTQYF.

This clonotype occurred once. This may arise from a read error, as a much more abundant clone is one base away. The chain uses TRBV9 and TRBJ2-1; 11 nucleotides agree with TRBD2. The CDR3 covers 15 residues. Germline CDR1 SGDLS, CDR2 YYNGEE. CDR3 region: CAGSVTGLADNEQFF. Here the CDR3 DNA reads TGTGCCGGCAGCGTAACGGGACTAGCGGACAATGAGCAGTTCTTC.

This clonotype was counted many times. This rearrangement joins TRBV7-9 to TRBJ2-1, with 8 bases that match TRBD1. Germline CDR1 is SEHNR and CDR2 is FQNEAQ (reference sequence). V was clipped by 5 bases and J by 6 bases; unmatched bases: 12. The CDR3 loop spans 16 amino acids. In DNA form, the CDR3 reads TGTGCCAGCAGCCTACTTGGACAGGGCTCTATCAATGAGCAGTTCTTC. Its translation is CASSLLGQGSINEQFF. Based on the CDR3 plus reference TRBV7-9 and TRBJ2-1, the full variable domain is DTGVSQNPRHKITKRGQNVTFRCDPISEHNRLYWYRQTLGQGPEFLTYFQNEAQLEKSRLLSDRFSAERPKGSFSTLEIQRTEQGDSAMYLCASSLLGQGSINEQFFGPGTRLTVL.

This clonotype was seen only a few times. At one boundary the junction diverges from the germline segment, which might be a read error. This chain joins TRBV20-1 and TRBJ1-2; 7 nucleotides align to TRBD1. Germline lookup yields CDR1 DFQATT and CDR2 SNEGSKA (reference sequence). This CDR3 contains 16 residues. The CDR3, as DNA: TGCAGTGCTAGAGAAACAATCCCCGGACAGGTACCTGGCCACACCTTC. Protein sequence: CSARETIPGQVPGHTF.

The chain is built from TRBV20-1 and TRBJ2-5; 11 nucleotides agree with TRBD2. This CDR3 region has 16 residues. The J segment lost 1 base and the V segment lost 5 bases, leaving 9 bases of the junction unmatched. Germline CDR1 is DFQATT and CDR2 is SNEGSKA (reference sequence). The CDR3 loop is CSAPPGLAGGQETQYF. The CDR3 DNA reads TGCAGTGCTCCCCCGGGGCTAGCGGGGGGCCAAGAGACCCAGTACTTC.

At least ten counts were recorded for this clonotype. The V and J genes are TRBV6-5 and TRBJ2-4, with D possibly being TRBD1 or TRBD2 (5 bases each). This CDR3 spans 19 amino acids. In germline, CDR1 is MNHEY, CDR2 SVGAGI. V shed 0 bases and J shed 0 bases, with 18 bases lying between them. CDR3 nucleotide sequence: TGTGCCAGCAGTTACTCGACAGAGGCGGGTCGCTCAGCCAAAAACATTCAGTACTTC. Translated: CASSYSTEAGRSAKNIQYF.

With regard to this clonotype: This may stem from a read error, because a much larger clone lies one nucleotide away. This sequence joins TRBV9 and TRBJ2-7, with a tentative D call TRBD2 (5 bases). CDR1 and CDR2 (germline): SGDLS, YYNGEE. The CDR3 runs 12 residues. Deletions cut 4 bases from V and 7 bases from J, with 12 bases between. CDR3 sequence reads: CASSPGRGEQYF. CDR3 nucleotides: TGTGCCAGCAGCCCCGGACGGGGTGAGCAGTACTTC.

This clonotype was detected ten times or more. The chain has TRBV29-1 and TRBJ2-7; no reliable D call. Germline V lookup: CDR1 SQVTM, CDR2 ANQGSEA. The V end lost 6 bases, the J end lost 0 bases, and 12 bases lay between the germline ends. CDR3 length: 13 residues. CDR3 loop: CSVIQHSSYEQYF. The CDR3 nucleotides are TGCAGCGTAATACAGCACAGCTCCTACGAGCAGTACTTC.

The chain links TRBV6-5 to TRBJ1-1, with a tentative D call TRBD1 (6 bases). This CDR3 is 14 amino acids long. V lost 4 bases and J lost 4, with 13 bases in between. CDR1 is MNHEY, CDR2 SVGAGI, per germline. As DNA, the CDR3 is TGTGCCAGCAGTTGTCAGGGGCTGGGCACTGAAGCTTTCTTT. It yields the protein CASSCQGLGTEAFF.

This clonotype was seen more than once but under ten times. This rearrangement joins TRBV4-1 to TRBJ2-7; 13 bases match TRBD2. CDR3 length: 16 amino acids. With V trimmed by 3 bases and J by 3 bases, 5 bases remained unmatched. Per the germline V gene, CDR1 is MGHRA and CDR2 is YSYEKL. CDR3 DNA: TGCGCCAGCAGCCAGGCGACTAGCGGGGGGATCTACGAGCAGTACTTC. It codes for CASSQATSGGIYEQYF.

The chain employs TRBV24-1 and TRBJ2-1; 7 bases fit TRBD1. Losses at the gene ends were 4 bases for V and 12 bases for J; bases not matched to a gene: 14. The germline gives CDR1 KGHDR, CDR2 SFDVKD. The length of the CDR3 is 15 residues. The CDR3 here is CATSDPRDSPRGQFF. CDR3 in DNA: TGTGCCACCAGTGACCCCAGGGACAGTCCCCGCGGGCAGTTCTTC.

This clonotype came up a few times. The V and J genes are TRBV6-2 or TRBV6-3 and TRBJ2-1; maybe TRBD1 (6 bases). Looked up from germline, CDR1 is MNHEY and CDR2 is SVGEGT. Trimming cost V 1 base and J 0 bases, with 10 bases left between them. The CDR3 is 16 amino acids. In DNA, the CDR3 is TGTGCCAGCAGTTACTTCGGACAGCCCTCCTACAATGAGCAGTTCTTC. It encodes CASSYFGQPSYNEQFF.

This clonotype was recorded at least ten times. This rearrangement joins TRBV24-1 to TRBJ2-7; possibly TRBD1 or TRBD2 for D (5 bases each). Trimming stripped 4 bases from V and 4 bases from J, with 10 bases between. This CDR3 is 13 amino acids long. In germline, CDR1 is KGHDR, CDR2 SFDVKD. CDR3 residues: CATSDSGLYEQYF. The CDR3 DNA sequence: TGTGCCACCAGTGACTCGGGGCTTTACGAGCAGTACTTC.

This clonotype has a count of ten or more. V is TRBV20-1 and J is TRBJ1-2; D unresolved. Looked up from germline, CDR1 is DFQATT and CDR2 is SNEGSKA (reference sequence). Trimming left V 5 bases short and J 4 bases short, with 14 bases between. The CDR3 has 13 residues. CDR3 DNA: TGCAGTGCTGCTGAGGGTGGAGTCTATGGCTACACCTTC. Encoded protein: CSAAEGGVYGYTF.

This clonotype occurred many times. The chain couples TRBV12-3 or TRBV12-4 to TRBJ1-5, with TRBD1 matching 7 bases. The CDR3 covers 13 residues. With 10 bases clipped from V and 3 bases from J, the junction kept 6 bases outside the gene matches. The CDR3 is CATTTGNNQPQHF. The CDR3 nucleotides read TGTGCCACCACGACAGGGAACAATCAGCCCCAGCATTTT.

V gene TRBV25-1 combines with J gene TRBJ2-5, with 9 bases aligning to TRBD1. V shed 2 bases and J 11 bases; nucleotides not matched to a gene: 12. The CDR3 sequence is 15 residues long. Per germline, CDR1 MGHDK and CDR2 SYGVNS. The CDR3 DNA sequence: TGTGCCAGCAGTGAAGCTAGGACAGGGGTTCGAGAGCAGTACTTC. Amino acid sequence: CASSEARTGVREQYF.

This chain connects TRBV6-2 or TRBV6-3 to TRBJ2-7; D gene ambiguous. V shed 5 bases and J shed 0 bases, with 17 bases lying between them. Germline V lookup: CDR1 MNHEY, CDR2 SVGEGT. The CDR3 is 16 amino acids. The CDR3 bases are TGTGCCAGCAGTACACTCTGGCGAGATAGCTCCTACGAGCAGTACTTC. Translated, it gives CASSTLWRDSSYEQYF.

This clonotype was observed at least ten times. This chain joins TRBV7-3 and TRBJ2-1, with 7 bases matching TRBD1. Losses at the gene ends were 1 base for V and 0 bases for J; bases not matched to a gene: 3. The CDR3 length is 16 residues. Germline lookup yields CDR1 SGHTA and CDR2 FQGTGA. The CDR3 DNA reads TGTGCCAGCAGCTTAAATTCAGGGGGCTCCTACAATGAGCAGTTCTTC. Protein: CASSLNSGGSYNEQFF.

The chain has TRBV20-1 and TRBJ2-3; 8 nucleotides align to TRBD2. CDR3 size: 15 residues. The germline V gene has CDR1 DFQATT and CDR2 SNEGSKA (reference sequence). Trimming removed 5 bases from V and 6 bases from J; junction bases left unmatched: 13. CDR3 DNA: TGCAGTGCTCCCACTCCGGGAGGGCCTTGGGATACGCAGTATTTT. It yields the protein CSAPTPGGPWDTQYF.

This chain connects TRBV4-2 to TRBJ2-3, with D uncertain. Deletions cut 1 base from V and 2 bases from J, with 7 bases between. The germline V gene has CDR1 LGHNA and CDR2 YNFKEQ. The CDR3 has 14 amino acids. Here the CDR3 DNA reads TGTGCCAGCAGCCAAGGGTACATCACAGATACGCAGTATTTT. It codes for CASSQGYITDTQYF.

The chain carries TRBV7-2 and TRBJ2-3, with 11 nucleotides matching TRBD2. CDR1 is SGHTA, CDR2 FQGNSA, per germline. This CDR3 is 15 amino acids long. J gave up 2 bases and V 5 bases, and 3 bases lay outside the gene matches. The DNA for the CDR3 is TGTGCCAGCAGCCGACTAGCGGGACACACAGATACGCAGTATTTT. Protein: CASSRLAGHTDTQYF.

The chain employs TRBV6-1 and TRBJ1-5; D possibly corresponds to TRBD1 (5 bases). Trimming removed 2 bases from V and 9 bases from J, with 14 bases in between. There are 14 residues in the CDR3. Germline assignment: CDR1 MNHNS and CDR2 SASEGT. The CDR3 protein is CASSELGVDRPQHF. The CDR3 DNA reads TGTGCCAGCAGTGAATTGGGGGTAGATCGGCCCCAGCATTTT.

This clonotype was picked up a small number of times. CDR3 DNA sequence: TGCGCCAGTTTTAAACTGCCCACAGGGGGGATTATTCCAAGCCCACAAGAGACCCAGTACTTC. This codes for CASFKLPTGGIIPSPQETQYF. The chain recombines TRBV5-1 with TRBJ2-5, with 8 bases that match TRBD1. The CDR3 is 21 amino acids. Per germline, CDR1 SGHRS and CDR2 YFSETQ. Trimming took 8 bases from V and 2 from J; bases not matched to a gene: 29.

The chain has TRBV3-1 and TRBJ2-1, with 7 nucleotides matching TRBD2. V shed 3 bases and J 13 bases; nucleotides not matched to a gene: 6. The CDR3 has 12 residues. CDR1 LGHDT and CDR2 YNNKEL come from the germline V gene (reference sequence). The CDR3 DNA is TGTGCCAGCAGCCACCCTAGCGGCATTCAGTTCTTC. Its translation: CASSHPSGIQFF.